Below, 11 T cell receptor beta chains from the same sample are listed, as sequenced in a study of T cells in Graves' hyperthyroidism and ophthalmopathy. RNA transcripts provided the source from which TCR beta CDR3 regions were amplified. The primer set for the first-round RT-PCR of the TCR CDR3 was HTBI. TCRdb reprocessed the multiplex PCR reads via MiXCR and lists one record per CDR3 protein. Of 200,000 to 250,000 distinct CDR3 sequences in the sample, approximately 16% were seen once. Material for sequencing was blood. The source is a woman in her fifties or sixties with Graves' hyperthyroidism.

The V and J genes are TRBV6-1 and TRBJ2-2; no definite D call. Germline V lookup: CDR1 MNHNS, CDR2 SASEGT. V was shortened by 6 bases and J by 0 bases, with 8 bases between the two germline ends. The CDR3 sequence is 14 residues long. This chain's CDR3 is CASRRTSNTGELFF. The CDR3 DNA sequence: TGTGCCAGCAGGCGGACGTCGAACACCGGGGAGCTGTTTTTT.

In this sample, this clonotype turned up many times. This chain uses TRBV29-1 with TRBJ2-5; a weak D match, TRBD2 (5 bases). Germline lookup yields CDR1 SQVTM and CDR2 ANQGSEA. The CDR3 length is 13 residues. V was cut by 3 bases and J by 2 bases, with 10 bases left in between. The CDR3 loop reads CSVDQLEQETQYF. CDR3 DNA: TGCAGCGTTGACCAACTAGAACAAGAGACCCAGTACTTC.

This clonotype came up many times. The chain uses TRBV27 and TRBJ1-1; D is perhaps TRBD1 (5 bases). The germline V gene has CDR1 MNHEY and CDR2 SMNVEV (reference sequence). Trimming stripped 3 bases from V and 1 base from J, with 9 bases between. The CDR3 runs to 14 residues. CDR3 amino acids: CASSFSGWNTEAFF. The CDR3 DNA follows: TGTGCCAGCAGTTTTTCAGGGTGGAACACTGAAGCTTTCTTT.

The chain has TRBV14 and TRBJ2-1; possibly TRBD2 for D (6 bases). The V end lost 3 bases, the J end lost 12 bases, and 18 bases lay between the germline ends. This CDR3 contains 14 residues. Germline V CDR1 and CDR2: SGHDN, FVKESK. The CDR3 is CASSHLAEHLAQFF. The CDR3 bases are TGTGCCAGCAGCCATTTAGCGGAGCATTTAGCGCAGTTCTTC. Combining the CDR3 with reference TRBV14 and TRBJ2-1 gives the whole variable domain EAGVTQFPSHSVIEKGQTVTLRCDPISGHDNLYWYRRVMGKEIKFLLHFVKESKQDESGMPNNRFLAERTGGTYSTLKVQPAELEDSGVYFCASSHLAEHLAQFFGPGTRLTVL.

The sample holds many counts of this clonotype. V gene TRBV10-3 combines with J gene TRBJ1-5; TRBD1 matches at 10 bases. The CDR3 has 15 amino acids. CDR1 and CDR2 from the germline V gene are ENHRY and SYGVKD. V was clipped by 6 bases and J by 5 bases; unmatched bases: 7. For the CDR3, the DNA is TGTGCCATCAGATCGGACAGGGGGACCGATCAGCCCCAGCATTTT. Encoded protein: CAIRSDRGTDQPQHF.

This clonotype was recorded at least ten times. J is TRBJ2-7 and V is TRBV20-1; no firm D call. Germline V lookup: CDR1 DFQATT, CDR2 SNEGSKA (reference sequence). This CDR3 contains 13 residues. V was shortened by 3 bases and J by 6 bases, with 15 bases between the two germline ends. Written as DNA, the CDR3 is TGCAGTGCTAGTAGAATCGCTCCTGGCGAGCAGTACTTC. Translated: CSASRIAPGEQYF.

Concerning this clonotype itself: A much more abundant neighbour one base away suggests this may be a read error. This chain links TRBV20-1 with TRBJ2-7; D remains ambiguous. The CDR3 consists of 12 residues. V was clipped by 3 bases and J by 3 bases, with 9 bases between them. Germline V gene data show CDR1 as DFQATT and CDR2 as SNEGSKA (reference sequence). CDR3 DNA sequence: TGCAGTGCTAGGGTCACATGCTACGAGCAGTACTTC. It yields the protein CSARVTCYEQYF.

This clonotype was observed a few times. The chain has TRBV14 and TRBJ1-2; a possible D gene is TRBD1 (6 bases). The CDR3 is made up of 15 amino acids. The V gene lost 2 bases and the J gene lost 0 bases, with 10 bases spanning the gap. CDR1 and CDR2 from the germline V gene are SGHDN and FVKESK. The CDR3 coding sequence is TGTGCCAGCAGCCAACTGGCAGGGGCTAACTATGGCTACACCTTC. The encoded protein is CASSQLAGANYGYTF.

This clonotype appeared many times. The chain uses TRBV6-1 and TRBJ1-5; maybe TRBD1 (6 bases). CDR1 and CDR2 from the germline V gene are MNHNS and SASEGT. This CDR3 contains 14 residues. V lost 3 bases to trimming and J lost 7 bases, with 13 bases between them. The DNA for the CDR3 is TGTGCCAGCAGTGACCGAACAGGGATACAGCCCCAGCATTTT. Its protein is CASSDRTGIQPQHF.

This chain links TRBV24-1 with TRBJ2-6, with 8 positions matching TRBD1. The CDR3 spans 16 residues. With V trimmed by 5 bases and J by 2 bases, 4 bases remained unmatched. In germline, CDR1 is KGHDR, CDR2 SFDVKD. The CDR3 region has the DNA TGTGCCACCAGTGGACAGGGGAGCCCTGGGGCCAACGTCCTGACTTTC. This encodes CATSGQGSPGANVLTF.

This clonotype was seen more than once but under ten times. The V gene is TRBV6-1, the J gene TRBJ2-7; 8 bases agree with TRBD2. The CDR3 is 17 residues long. With 6 bases clipped from V and 2 bases from J, the junction kept 15 bases outside the gene matches. CDR1 MNHNS and CDR2 SASEGT come from the germline V gene. CDR3 in DNA: TGTGCCAGCAGCCGTCTAGCGGGTGTTAGGCCAGCCTACGAGCAGTACTTC. It codes for CASSRLAGVRPAYEQYF.